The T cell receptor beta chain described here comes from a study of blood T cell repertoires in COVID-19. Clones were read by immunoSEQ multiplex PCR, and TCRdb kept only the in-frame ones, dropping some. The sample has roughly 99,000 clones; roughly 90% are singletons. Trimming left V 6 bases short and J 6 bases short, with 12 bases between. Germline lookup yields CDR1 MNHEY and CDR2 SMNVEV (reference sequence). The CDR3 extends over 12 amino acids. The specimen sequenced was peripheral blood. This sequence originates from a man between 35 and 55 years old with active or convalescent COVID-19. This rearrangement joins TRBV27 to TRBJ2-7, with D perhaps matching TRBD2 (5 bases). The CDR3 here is CASRDSLREQYF. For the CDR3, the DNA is TGTGCCAGCAGGGACTCACTCCGCGAGCAGTACTTC.